These 21 T cell receptor beta chains were sequenced from one sample in a study of blood T cell repertoires in COVID-19. Here immunoSEQ multiplex PCR was the method, and the copy in TCRdb shows in-frame clones only, minus some. The data hold some 160,000 clones, with 80% observed a single time. The sequencing sample was made of PBMCs or T cells enriched from blood (not recorded which). All receptors come from an older woman who had recovered from COVID-19.

V and J are TRBV14 and TRBJ1-1; 7 bases fit TRBD1. V was pared by 1 base and J by 10 bases, with 6 bases of the junction left unmatched. In germline, CDR1 is SGHDN, CDR2 FVKESK. The CDR3 extends over 13 amino acids. The DNA for the CDR3 is TGTGCCAGCAGCCAAGGGTCCACAGGGGCAGCTTTCTTT. This translates into CASSQGSTGAAFF.

J is TRBJ2-3 and V is TRBV30; 11 bases fit TRBD1. Germline trimming cut 2 bases from V and 4 bases from J; bases unmatched to any gene: 5. CDR3 length: 15 amino acids. Germline V gene sequence: CDR1 GTSNPN, CDR2 SVGIG (reference sequence). This CDR3 reads CAWSFGQGASDTQYF. In DNA form, the CDR3 reads TGTGCCTGGAGTTTCGGACAGGGGGCATCAGATACGCAGTATTTT.

V usage is TRBV5-5 and J usage is TRBJ1-1; 10 bases line up with TRBD1. From germline, CDR1 is SGHKS and CDR2 YYEKEE (reference sequence). V lost 0 bases and J lost 6; bases outside the gene matches: 5. The CDR3 loop spans 15 amino acids. The CDR3 sequence is CASSLEDRGWAEAFF. The CDR3 nucleotides read TGTGCCAGCAGCTTGGAGGACAGGGGGTGGGCTGAAGCTTTCTTT. Together with reference TRBV5-5 and TRBJ1-1, the CDR3 gives the full variable domain: DAGVTQSPTHLIKTRGQQVTLRCSPISGHKSVSWYQQVLGQGPQFIFQYYEKEERGRGNFPDRFSARQFPNYSSELNVNALLLGDSALYLCASSLEDRGWAEAFFGQGTRLTVV.

This chain uses TRBV2 with TRBJ2-3; tentative D call: TRBD2 (5 bases). The V gene's germline CDR1 is SNHLY and CDR2 FYNNEI. This CDR3 spans 16 amino acids. With 5 bases removed from V and 0 bases from J, the gap between germline ends came to 15 bases. CDR3 sequence (DNA): TGTGCCAGCAGTTTCCCCCAGGACTCTAGCACAGATACGCAGTATTTT. Translating gives CASSFPQDSSTDTQYF.

J is TRBJ2-1 and V is TRBV2; D is unclear. The V end was cut by 0 bases, the J end by 11 bases, with 5 bases between. The CDR3 totals 11 residues. Germline V CDR1 and CDR2: SNHLY, FYNNEI. The chain's CDR3 is CASSEAGQQFF. As DNA, the CDR3 is TGTGCCAGCAGTGAAGCTGGCCAGCAGTTCTTC.

This sequence joins TRBV5-4 and TRBJ2-5; D ambiguous. The CDR3 length is 13 residues. V lost 4 bases, J lost 2 bases, and 9 bases lay in between. Germline lookup yields CDR1 SGHNT and CDR2 YYREEE (reference sequence). CDR3 residues: CASSINQQETQYF. CDR3 DNA: TGTGCCAGCAGCATCAACCAGCAAGAGACCCAGTACTTC.

This clone ranks as medium-sized. The V and J genes are TRBV4-2 and TRBJ1-1; TRBD1 matches at 8 bases. With 7 bases clipped from V and 1 base from J, the junction kept 8 bases outside the gene matches. From germline, CDR1 is LGHNA and CDR2 YNFKEQ. CDR3 size: 15 residues. The CDR3 loop reads CASTDRERANTEAFF. The CDR3, as DNA: TGTGCCAGCACGGACAGGGAAAGGGCGAACACTGAAGCTTTCTTT.

The CDR3 protein is CSVETQVNEQFF. The CDR3 DNA reads TGCAGCGTTGAGACCCAGGTCAATGAGCAGTTCTTC. The chain is built from TRBV29-1 and TRBJ2-1; D is undetermined. V was clipped by 3 bases and J by 6 bases, with 9 bases between them. Germline V gene sequence: CDR1 SQVTM, CDR2 ANQGSEA. The CDR3 runs to 12 residues.

V is TRBV27 and J is TRBJ1-4, with 12 bases lining up with TRBD1. This CDR3 is built from 15 residues. CDR1 and CDR2 from the germline V gene are MNHEY and SMNVEV (reference sequence). The V and J ends lost 7 bases and 8 bases, in that order; junction bases with no gene match: 8. The CDR3 is CASKGTGGAGEKLFF. The CDR3 region has the DNA TGTGCCAGCAAGGGGACAGGGGGCGCGGGAGAAAAACTGTTTTTT.

The chain has TRBV19 and TRBJ1-2; no definite D call. The V end lost 6 bases, the J end lost 5 bases, and 16 bases lay between the germline ends. Germline V gene sequence: CDR1 LNHDA, CDR2 SQIVND (reference sequence). The CDR3 is made up of 14 amino acids. This chain's CDR3 is CASRPSSGFYGYTF. The CDR3 DNA is TGTGCCAGTAGGCCCTCGAGCGGCTTTTATGGCTACACCTTC.

In this sample, this clone turned up a few times. The V and J genes are TRBV3-1 (or the pseudogene TRBV3-2) and TRBJ1-1, with a weak D call TRBD1 (6 bases). CDR3 length: 14 residues. Trimming took 4 bases from V and 2 from J, leaving 11 bases between them. CDR1 and CDR2 from the germline V gene are LGHDT and YNNKEL (reference sequence). The CDR3 region has the DNA TGTGCCAGCAGCCTTGGGGGGGGCAACACTGAAGCTTTCTTT. This translates into CASSLGGGNTEAFF.

The chain employs TRBV14 and TRBJ2-7; TRBD1 matches at 11 bases. The length of the CDR3 is 15 residues. Per germline, CDR1 SGHDN and CDR2 FVKESK. V lost 3 bases and J lost 3; bases outside the gene matches: 4. CDR3 nucleotide sequence: TGTGCCAGCAGCCATGGGACAGGGGGGATCTACGAGCAGTACTTC. Translating gives CASSHGTGGIYEQYF.

J is TRBJ1-1 and V is TRBV6-5, with D perhaps matching TRBD1 (6 bases). The germline gives CDR1 MNHEY, CDR2 SVGAGI. The CDR3 totals 13 residues. Trimming took off 7 bases at V and 0 bases at J, with 9 bases between the two ends. In DNA, the CDR3 is TGTGCCAGCACGGACAGCATGAACACTGAAGCTTTCTTT. It is translated as CASTDSMNTEAFF.

The V and J genes are TRBV6-1 and TRBJ2-3, with 9 bases fitting TRBD2. V trimming: 2 bases; J trimming: 1 base; junction bases outside the gene matches: 4. CDR1 is MNHNS and CDR2 is SASEGT in the germline V gene. This CDR3 is built from 16 residues. Here the CDR3 DNA reads TGTGCCAGCAGTGAATACCAGCGGGGGGGCACAGATACGCAGTATTTT. Translation: CASSEYQRGGTDTQYF.

This clone was detected once. The CDR3 DNA follows: TGCGCCAGCAGCTTGGCCCGTGGGACAGGGGCCACAGATACGCAGTATTTT. It specifies CASSLARGTGATDTQYF. The chain employs TRBV5-1 and TRBJ2-3; 10 nucleotides match TRBD1. The CDR3 contains 17 residues. Germline V gene lookup returns CDR1 SGHRS and CDR2 YFSETQ. V trimming: 0 bases; J trimming: 2 bases; junction bases outside the gene matches: 6.

This clone was found once. No DNA is shown, since the ends of the CDR3 on it are uncertain; the CDR3 is the one TCRdb lists. The rearrangement links TRBV7-2 to TRBJ2-7; TRBD2 is the table's D call, not checked against the DNA. 15 amino acids form the CDR3, both terminal residues included. CDR1 SGHTA and CDR2 FQGNSA come from the germline V gene. This CDR3 reads CASSLVASGARDEYF.

The chain links TRBV12-3 or TRBV12-4 to TRBJ2-5; D is unresolved. The CDR3 extends over 13 amino acids. The V and J ends lost 3 bases and 0 bases respectively, with 5 bases between them. CDR3 DNA: TGTGCCAGCAGTTTCTCGTACCAAGAGACCCAGTACTTC. It specifies CASSFSYQETQYF.

This clone has a single count. V is TRBV2 and J is TRBJ2-3, with 11 bases fitting TRBD2. Trimming took 8 bases from V and 6 from J; bases not matched to a gene: 10. The length of the CDR3 is 15 residues. Germline values: CDR1 SNHLY, CDR2 FYNNEI. For the CDR3, the DNA is TGTGCCAGCGAATCACTAGCGGGGGTTGGGGATACGCAGTATTTT. It codes for CASESLAGVGDTQYF.

The V gene is TRBV5-1, the J gene TRBJ2-1; tentatively, D is TRBD2 (6 bases). This CDR3 region has 16 residues. Trimming took 2 bases from V and 5 from J, leaving 17 bases between them. Germline V CDR1 and CDR2: SGHRS, YFSETQ. CDR3 in DNA: TGCGCCAGCAGCTTACGTCCCCTTAGCGGAGACAATGAGCAGTTCTTC. Protein: CASSLRPLSGDNEQFF.

The chain employs TRBV5-1 and TRBJ1-3; tentative D call: TRBD1 (5 bases). V was cut by 2 bases and J by 0 bases, with 12 bases left in between. The CDR3 loop spans 16 amino acids. CDR1 is SGHRS, CDR2 YFSETQ, per germline. The CDR3 DNA reads TGCGCCAGCAGCTTAGGGGCAGCCTACTCTGGAAACACCATATATTTT. Translation gives CASSLGAAYSGNTIYF.

This clone was seen a few times. The junction departs from germline at one end; a sequencing error may be responsible. V is TRBV7-3 and J is TRBJ2-1; no reliable D call. The CDR3 length is 14 residues. Germline-derived CDR1 and CDR2 are SGHTA and FQGTGA. This CDR3 reads CASSLHLSSNEQFF. The CDR3 DNA reads TGTGCCAGCAGCTTACACCTATCCTCCAATGAGCAGTTCTTC.